The 13 T cell receptor beta chains presented below share a single source sample, sequenced in a study of blood T cell repertoires in COVID-19. Clones were read by immunoSEQ multiplex PCR, and TCRdb kept only the in-frame ones, dropping some. The sample consists of about 220,000 clones, 70% to 90% of them appearing once. The sequenced sample was peripheral blood. All receptors come from a woman in her fifties or sixties with COVID-19, enrolled during active disease.

This chain uses TRBV5-1 with TRBJ1-3; 7 positions agree with TRBD1. After removal of 5 bases from V and 5 bases from J, the junction contained 13 bases not matched to a gene. Germline V lookup: CDR1 SGHRS, CDR2 YFSETQ. CDR3 size: 16 residues. The CDR3 nucleotides read TGCGCCAGCAGTCCAGGGGGAGCAATGGGTAGAAACACCATATATTTT. Translation gives CASSPGGAMGRNTIYF.

The CDR3 protein is CASSLKQGRQYF. CDR3 bases: TGTGCCAGCAGCCTGAAACAGGGTAGGCAGTATTTT. V usage is TRBV11-3 and J usage is TRBJ2-3, with D possibly matching TRBD1 (6 bases). V lost 5 bases to trimming and J lost 11 bases, with 14 bases between them. Germline V CDR1 and CDR2: SGHNT, YENEEA. This CDR3 spans 12 amino acids.

J is TRBJ2-3 and V is TRBV7-2; 11 bases fit TRBD2. The CDR3 length is 15 residues. The J segment lost 6 bases and the V segment lost 5 bases, leaving 7 bases of the junction unmatched. Germline V gene data show CDR1 as SGHTA and CDR2 as FQGNSA. The CDR3 coding sequence is TGTGCCAGCAGCGGTAGCGGGGGGGCCGTGGATACGCAGTATTTT. Translated: CASSGSGGAVDTQYF. The full variable domain, rest sourced from reference TRBV7-2 and TRBJ2-3, is GAGVSQSPSNKVTEKGKDVELRCDPISGHTALYWYRQSLGQGLEFLIYFQGNSAPDKSGLPSDRFSAERTGGSVSTLTIQRTQQEDSAVYLCASSGSGGAVDTQYFGPGTRLTVL.

This sequence joins TRBV24-1 and TRBJ1-2, with a tentative D call TRBD1 (6 bases). CDR1 and CDR2 from the germline V gene are KGHDR and SFDVKD. The CDR3 has 16 residues. The germline V and J ends were trimmed by 8 bases and 2 bases, with 20 bases remaining between them. The CDR3 spells CATKEGGAGDNYGYTF. Here the CDR3 DNA reads TGTGCCACCAAGGAGGGGGGGGCAGGGGACAACTATGGCTACACCTTC.

This chain links TRBV7-2 with TRBJ1-5; D unresolved. The V gene's germline CDR1 is SGHTA and CDR2 FQGNSA. V was pared by 1 base and J by 8 bases, with 12 bases between. This CDR3 is built from 14 residues. The CDR3 loop reads CASSLGGLEKPQHF. CDR3 sequence (DNA): TGTGCCAGCAGCTTAGGAGGTTTGGAAAAGCCCCAGCATTTT.

The CDR3 spells CASSQASRGTQYF. DNA for the CDR3: TGTGCCAGCAGCCAGGCGAGTAGGGGTACGCAGTATTTT. This chain links TRBV14 with TRBJ2-3; a weak D match, TRBD1 (5 bases). The CDR3 runs to 13 residues. Trimming took 3 bases from V and 8 from J, leaving 12 bases between them. Looked up from germline, CDR1 is SGHDN and CDR2 is FVKESK.

The rearrangement joins TRBV19 to TRBJ2-5, with D maybe TRBD2 (6 bases). The CDR3 loop spans 14 amino acids. V gave up 5 bases and J gave up 6 bases, with 16 bases separating them. Germline lookup yields CDR1 LNHDA and CDR2 SQIVND (reference sequence). CDR3 in amino acids: CASSVGPGGKTQYF. In nucleotides, the CDR3 is TGTGCCAGTAGTGTCGGGCCCGGGGGAAAGACCCAGTACTTC.

The chain joins TRBV10-3 to TRBJ2-6, with a possible D match to TRBD2 (7 bases). V lost 0 bases, J lost 2 bases, and 17 bases lay in between. Germline CDR1 is ENHRY and CDR2 is SYGVKD. The length of the CDR3 is 19 residues. The CDR3 sequence: CAISESRGAESTGANVLTF. CDR3 nucleotides: TGTGCCATCAGTGAGTCCCGGGGGGCGGAATCTACTGGGGCCAACGTCCTGACTTTC.

The chain links TRBV27 to TRBJ1-2; 11 positions match TRBD1. The CDR3 has 15 residues. Per the germline V gene, CDR1 is MNHEY and CDR2 is SMNVEV (reference sequence). V lost 4 bases to trimming and J lost 12 bases; unmatched junction nucleotides: 13. The CDR3 protein is CASSSTRDRGTRDTF. CDR3 sequence (DNA): TGTGCCAGCAGTTCGACCCGGGACAGGGGGACCCGAGACACCTTC.

V and J are TRBV9 and TRBJ1-3; no firm D call. CDR3 length: 12 amino acids. The V end lost 6 bases, the J end lost 4 bases, and 8 bases lay between the germline ends. Germline-derived CDR1 and CDR2 are SGDLS and YYNGEE. This CDR3 reads CASTGGGNTIYF. The CDR3 nucleotides are TGTGCCAGCACAGGAGGAGGAAACACCATATATTTT.

V is TRBV7-3 and J is TRBJ2-6, with a weak D call TRBD1 (6 bases). This CDR3 has 17 amino acids. CDR1 is SGHTA, CDR2 FQGTGA, per germline. V lost 5 bases to trimming and J lost 0 bases, with 14 bases between them. CDR3 nucleotide sequence: TGTGCCAGCAGCCCTCTCGGACAGACCTCTGGGGCCAACGTCCTGACTTTC. The encoded protein is CASSPLGQTSGANVLTF.

This chain uses TRBV5-8 with TRBJ1-2, with TRBD1 as a possible D gene (5 bases). Germline loops: CDR1 SGHTS, CDR2 YDEGEE. The CDR3 sequence is 16 residues long. Trimming pared 1 base from V and 1 base from J, leaving 14 bases between. The CDR3 loop is CASSLYVGALNYGYTF. The CDR3 DNA sequence: TGTGCCAGCAGCTTGTATGTAGGGGCGCTTAACTATGGCTACACCTTC. The variable domain in full, completed from reference TRBV5-8 and TRBJ1-2, reads EAGVTQSPTHLIKTRGQQATLRCSPISGHTSVYWYQQALGLGLQFLLWYDEGEERNRGNFPPRFSGRQFPNYSSELNVNALELEDSALYLCASSLYVGALNYGYTFGSGTRLTVV.

This rearrangement joins TRBV6-5 to TRBJ1-1, with 7 positions matching TRBD1. Germline CDR1 and CDR2: MNHEY and SVGAGI. The CDR3 covers 13 residues. The ends lost 6 bases at V and 5 bases at J; junction bases unmatched: 6. The chain's CDR3 is CASSRQGRTEAFF. CDR3 DNA: TGTGCCAGCAGCCGACAGGGCAGGACTGAAGCTTTCTTT.